Following are 3 T cell receptor beta chains from one sample sequenced in a study of cytomegalovirus exposure and HLA in healthy donors. Data came from immunoSEQ multiplex PCR; TCRdb stores just in-frame clones and leaves some out. The sample lists a few hundred thousand clones; 65% to 90% were seen once. Sequences were obtained from PBMCs. The receptors derive from a woman between 18 and 29 years old in good health and CMV-seronegative.

This clone was observed a handful of times. The sample carries other DNA sequences with the same CDR3. The CDR3 bases are TGTGCCAGCTCACCCAGACAGGGAACCTACGAGCAGTACTTC. Translated: CASSPRQGTYEQYF. The chain joins TRBV18 to TRBJ2-7, with 7 bases lining up with TRBD1. The CDR3 is 14 residues long. Trimming took 3 bases from V and 2 from J; bases not matched to a gene: 4. CDR1 is KGHSH and CDR2 is LQKENI in the germline V gene.

The sample holds one count of this clone. The chain uses TRBV11-3 and TRBJ2-1; a possible D gene is TRBD2 (7 bases). CDR1 SGHNT and CDR2 YENEEA come from the germline V gene. Deletions cut 5 bases from V and 4 bases from J, with 18 bases between. The CDR3 is 16 residues long. CDR3 amino acids: CASSTEGGARYNEQFF. The CDR3 nucleotides are TGTGCCAGCAGCACCGAAGGGGGGGCGCGTTACAATGAGCAGTTCTTC.

This chain joins TRBV5-1 and TRBJ1-2, with D perhaps TRBD1 (5 bases). The V gene lost 3 bases and the J gene lost 7 bases, with 22 bases spanning the gap. The CDR3 runs to 16 residues. The V gene's germline CDR1 is SGHRS and CDR2 YFSETQ. The CDR3 sequence: CASSYLGQGQSGGYTF. CDR3 coding DNA: TGCGCCAGCAGCTATTTGGGGCAAGGACAATCGGGTGGCTACACCTTC.